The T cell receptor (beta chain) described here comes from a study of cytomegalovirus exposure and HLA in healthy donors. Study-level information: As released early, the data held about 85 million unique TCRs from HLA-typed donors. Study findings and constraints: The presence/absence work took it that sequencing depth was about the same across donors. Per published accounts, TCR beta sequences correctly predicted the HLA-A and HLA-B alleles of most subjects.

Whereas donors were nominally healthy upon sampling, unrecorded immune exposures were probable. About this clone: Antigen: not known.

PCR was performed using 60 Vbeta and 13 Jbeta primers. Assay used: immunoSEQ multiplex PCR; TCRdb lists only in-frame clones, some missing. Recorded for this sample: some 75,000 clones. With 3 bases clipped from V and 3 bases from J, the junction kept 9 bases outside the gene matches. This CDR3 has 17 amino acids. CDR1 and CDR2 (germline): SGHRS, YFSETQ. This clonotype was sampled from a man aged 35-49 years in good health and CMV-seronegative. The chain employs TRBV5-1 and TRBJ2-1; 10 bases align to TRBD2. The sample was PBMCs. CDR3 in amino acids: CASSSGTSAYNYNEQFF. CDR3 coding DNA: TGCGCCAGCAGCTCCGGGACTAGCGCTTACAACTACAATGAGCAGTTCTTC.